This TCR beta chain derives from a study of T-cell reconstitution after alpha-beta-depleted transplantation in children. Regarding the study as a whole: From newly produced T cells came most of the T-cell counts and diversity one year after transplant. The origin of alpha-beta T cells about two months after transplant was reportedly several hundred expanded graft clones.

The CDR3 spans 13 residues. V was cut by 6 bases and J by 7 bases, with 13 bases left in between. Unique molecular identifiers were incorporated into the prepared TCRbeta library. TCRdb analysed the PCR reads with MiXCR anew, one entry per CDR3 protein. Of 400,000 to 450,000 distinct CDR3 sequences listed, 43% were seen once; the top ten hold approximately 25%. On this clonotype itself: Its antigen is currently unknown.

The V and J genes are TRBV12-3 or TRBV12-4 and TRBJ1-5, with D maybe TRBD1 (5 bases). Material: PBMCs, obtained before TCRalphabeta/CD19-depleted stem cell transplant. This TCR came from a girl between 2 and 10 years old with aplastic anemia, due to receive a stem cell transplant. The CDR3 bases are TGTGCCAGCAGGGGGGAAGTCGGGCAGCCCCAGCATTTT. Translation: CASRGEVGQPQHF.